The clone carrying this T cell receptor (beta chain) came up a few times. What it recognizes is unknown. The length of the CDR3 is 14 residues. Germline V gene data show CDR1 as MGHRA and CDR2 as YSYEKL. Trimming removed 1 base from V and 8 bases from J, with 12 bases in between. The sample is drawn from a study of molecular identifiers for immune sequencing clone quantification. Study-level points and caveats: It was shown that clones above 20 RNA copies held over 99% of effector molecules, but under 1% in naive cells. Barcode-sharing identical TCR molecules could underestimate highly expanded clone sizes.

TCRdb ran MiXCR on the PCR reads and lists one entry per CDR3 protein. This table holds some 100,000 distinct CDR3 sequences, around 33% found once. This sequence joins TRBV4-1 and TRBJ2-1; TRBD2 is a possible D gene (5 bases). The clonotype comes from a human donor in good health. Some libraries in this study had Jurkat cell RNA spiked in. The sample was naive CD8+ T cells from blood, with Jurkat cell RNA spiked in. Subset: FACS-sorted CD8+CD4-CCR7+CD45RA+ naive T cells. CDR3 sequence (DNA): TGCGCCAGCAGCCAAGTTGGGAGTAGCGATGAGCAGTTCTTC. Translated, it gives CASSQVGSSDEQFF.